This TCR beta chain appears in the sequencing data of a study of vaccination effects on CD4 cells after COVID-19. The protocol was immunoSEQ multiplex PCR, while the TCRdb copy is restricted to in-frame clones and leaves out a portion. The sample has tens of thousands of clones, 55% to 75% seen once. CDR1 LGHDT and CDR2 YNNKEL come from the germline V gene (reference sequence). The CDR3 covers 15 residues. Trimming left V 4 bases short and J 0 bases short, with 10 bases between. On this clone itself: Its antigen is as yet unknown.

After expansion with viral peptide pools in the ViraFEST assay, antigen-specific CD4+ T cells were sequenced. Isolation of CD4+ T cells took place after approximately ten days of culture. The vaccine recipients had no prior SARS-CoV-2 infection, with negative nucleocapsid antibodies. It was with around 10 IU/ml IL-2 and roughly 9.2 ug/ml peptides that around 1.9 million PBMC per well were cultured. It was on days 3 and 7 that half the medium was replaced with IL-2 medium. Study-wide results and limits: Within healthy vaccinees, only 1 of 255 vaccine-induced clones displayed cross-reactivity with common cold coronaviruses. Infection- and vaccine-induced clones contracted markedly late after vaccination.

The sequence was collected from a human donor who received a COVID-19 vaccine. The sequencing here drew on CD4+ T cells from PBMCs cultured with HCoV-OC43 spike peptides, taken before COVID-19 vaccination. Subset of the sample: HCoV-OC43 spike overlapping peptide pool stimulation. The J gene is TRBJ2-1, the V gene TRBV3-1 (or the pseudogene TRBV3-2); perhaps TRBD2 as D (6 bases). The CDR3: CASSPDYVSYNEQFF. The CDR3 DNA reads as TGTGCCAGCAGCCCGGACTATGTCTCCTACAATGAGCAGTTCTTC.